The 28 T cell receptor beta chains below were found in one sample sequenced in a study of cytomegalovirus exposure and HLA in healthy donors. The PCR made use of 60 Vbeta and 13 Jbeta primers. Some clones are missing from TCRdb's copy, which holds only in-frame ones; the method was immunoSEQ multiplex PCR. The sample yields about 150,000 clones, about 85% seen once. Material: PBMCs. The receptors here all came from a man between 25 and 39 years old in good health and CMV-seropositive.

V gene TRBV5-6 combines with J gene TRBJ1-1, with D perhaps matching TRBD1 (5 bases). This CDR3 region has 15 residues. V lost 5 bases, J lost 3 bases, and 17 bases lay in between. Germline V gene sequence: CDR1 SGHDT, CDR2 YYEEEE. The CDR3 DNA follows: TGTGCCAGCAGACCGCGGGACCGCAAGTACACTGAAGCTTTCTTT. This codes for CASRPRDRKYTEAFF.

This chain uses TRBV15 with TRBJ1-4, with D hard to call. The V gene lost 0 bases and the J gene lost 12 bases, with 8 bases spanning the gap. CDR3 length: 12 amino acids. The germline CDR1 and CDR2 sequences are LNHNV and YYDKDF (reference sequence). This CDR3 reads CATSRDAEELFF. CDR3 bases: TGTGCCACCAGCAGAGATGCGGAGGAACTGTTTTTT.

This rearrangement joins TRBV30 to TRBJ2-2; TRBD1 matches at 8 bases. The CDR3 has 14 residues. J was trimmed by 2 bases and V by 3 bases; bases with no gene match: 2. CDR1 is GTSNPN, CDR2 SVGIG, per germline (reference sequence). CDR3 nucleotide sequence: TGTGCCTGGAGGGGGACAGGTAACACCGGGGAGCTGTTTTTT. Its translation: CAWRGTGNTGELFF.

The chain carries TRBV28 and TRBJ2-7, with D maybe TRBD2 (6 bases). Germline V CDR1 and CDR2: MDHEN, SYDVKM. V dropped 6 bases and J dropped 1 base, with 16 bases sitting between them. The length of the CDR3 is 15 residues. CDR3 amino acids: CASSLLVGGSYEQYF. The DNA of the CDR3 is TGTGCCAGCAGCCTTTTGGTGGGGGGTTCCTACGAGCAGTACTTC.

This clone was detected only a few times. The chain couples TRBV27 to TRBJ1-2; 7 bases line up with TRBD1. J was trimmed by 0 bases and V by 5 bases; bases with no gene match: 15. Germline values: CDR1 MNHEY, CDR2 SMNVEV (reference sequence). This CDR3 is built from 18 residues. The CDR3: CASSPAWTGEHSNYGYTF. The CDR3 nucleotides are TGTGCCAGCAGTCCCGCCTGGACAGGAGAACATTCTAACTATGGCTACACCTTC.

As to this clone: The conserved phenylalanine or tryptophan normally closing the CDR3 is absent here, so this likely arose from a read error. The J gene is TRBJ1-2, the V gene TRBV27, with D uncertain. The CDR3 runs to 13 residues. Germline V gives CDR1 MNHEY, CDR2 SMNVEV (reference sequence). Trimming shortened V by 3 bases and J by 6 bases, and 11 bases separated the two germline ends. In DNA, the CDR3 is TGTGCCAGCAGTTTTACGGGTCTGGATGGCTACACCCTC. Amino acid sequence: CASSFTGLDGYTL.

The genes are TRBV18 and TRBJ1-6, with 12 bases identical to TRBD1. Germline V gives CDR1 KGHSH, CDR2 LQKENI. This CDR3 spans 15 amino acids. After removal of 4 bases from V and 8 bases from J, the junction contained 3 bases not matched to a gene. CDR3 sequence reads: CASSLGQGADSPLHF. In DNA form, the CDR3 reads TGTGCCAGCTCACTGGGACAGGGGGCGGATTCACCCCTCCACTTT. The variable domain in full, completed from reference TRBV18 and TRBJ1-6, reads NAGVMQNPRHLVRRRGQEARLRCSPMKGHSHVYWYRQLPEEGLKFMVYLQKENIIDESGMPKERFSAEFPKEGPSILRIQQVVRGDSAAYFCASSLGQGADSPLHFGNGTRLTVT.

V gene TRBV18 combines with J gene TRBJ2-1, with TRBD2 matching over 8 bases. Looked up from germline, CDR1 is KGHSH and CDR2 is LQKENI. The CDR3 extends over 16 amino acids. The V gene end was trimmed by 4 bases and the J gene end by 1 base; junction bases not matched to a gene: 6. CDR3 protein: CASSQPGGGSYNEQFF. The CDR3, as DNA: TGTGCCAGCTCACAACCTGGCGGGGGGTCCTACAATGAGCAGTTCTTC. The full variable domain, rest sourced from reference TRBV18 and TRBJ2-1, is NAGVMQNPRHLVRRRGQEARLRCSPMKGHSHVYWYRQLPEEGLKFMVYLQKENIIDESGMPKERFSAEFPKEGPSILRIQQVVRGDSAAYFCASSQPGGGSYNEQFFGPGTRLTVL.

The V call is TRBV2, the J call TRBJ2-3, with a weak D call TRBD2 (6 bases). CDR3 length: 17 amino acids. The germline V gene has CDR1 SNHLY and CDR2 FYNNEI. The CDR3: CATYRDARRGSTDTQYF. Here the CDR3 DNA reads TGTGCGACCTACCGGGACGCCCGGCGGGGTAGCACAGATACGCAGTATTTT.

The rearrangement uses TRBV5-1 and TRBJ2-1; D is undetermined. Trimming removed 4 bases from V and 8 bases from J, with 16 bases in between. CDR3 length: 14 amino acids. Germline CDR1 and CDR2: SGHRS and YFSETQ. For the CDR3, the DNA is TGCGCCAGCAGCCCCACCCCCACGGTTGATGAGCAGTTCTTC. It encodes CASSPTPTVDEQFF.

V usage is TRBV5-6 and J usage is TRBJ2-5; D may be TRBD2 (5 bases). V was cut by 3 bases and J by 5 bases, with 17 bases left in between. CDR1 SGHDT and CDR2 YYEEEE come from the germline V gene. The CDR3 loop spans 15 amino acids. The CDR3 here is CASSSPSARGETQYF. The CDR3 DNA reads TGTGCCAGCAGCTCCCCATCAGCGCGAGGGGAGACCCAGTACTTC.

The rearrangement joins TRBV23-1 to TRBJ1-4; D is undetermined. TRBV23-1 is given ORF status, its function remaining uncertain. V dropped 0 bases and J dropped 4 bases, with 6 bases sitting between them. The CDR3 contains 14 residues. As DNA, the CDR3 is TGCGCCAGCAGTCAATCACAGATTAATGAAAAACTGTTTTTT. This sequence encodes CASSQSQINEKLFF.

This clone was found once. In DNA, the CDR3 is TGCGCCAGCAGCCCGGGACAGGGTGGGGGGAGCTCCTACAATGAGCAGTTCTTC. Its protein product is CASSPGQGGGSSYNEQFF. The V call is TRBV5-1, the J call TRBJ2-1; TRBD1 aligns across 9 bases. The V and J ends lost 4 bases and 0 bases, in that order; junction bases with no gene match: 11. This CDR3 contains 18 residues. Germline V gene lookup returns CDR1 SGHRS and CDR2 YFSETQ.

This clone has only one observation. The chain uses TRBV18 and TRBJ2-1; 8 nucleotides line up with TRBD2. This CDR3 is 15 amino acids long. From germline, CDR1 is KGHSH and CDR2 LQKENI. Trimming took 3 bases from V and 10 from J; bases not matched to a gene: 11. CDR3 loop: CASSPIETSEVEQFF. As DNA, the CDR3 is TGTGCCAGCTCACCTATAGAGACTAGCGAGGTAGAGCAGTTCTTC.

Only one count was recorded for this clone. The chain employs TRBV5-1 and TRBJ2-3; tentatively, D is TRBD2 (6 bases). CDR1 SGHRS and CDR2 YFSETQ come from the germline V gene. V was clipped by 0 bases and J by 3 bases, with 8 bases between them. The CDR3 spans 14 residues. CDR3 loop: CASSLGGRTDTQYF. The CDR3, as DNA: TGCGCCAGCAGCTTGGGGGGGAGGACAGATACGCAGTATTTT.

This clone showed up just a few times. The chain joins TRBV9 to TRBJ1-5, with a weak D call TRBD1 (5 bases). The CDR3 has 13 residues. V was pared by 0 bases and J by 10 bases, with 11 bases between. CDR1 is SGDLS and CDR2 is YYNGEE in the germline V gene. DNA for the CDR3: TGTGCCAGCAGCGTAGGGGGGAGGCCCCCCCAGCATTTT. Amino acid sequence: CASSVGGRPPQHF.

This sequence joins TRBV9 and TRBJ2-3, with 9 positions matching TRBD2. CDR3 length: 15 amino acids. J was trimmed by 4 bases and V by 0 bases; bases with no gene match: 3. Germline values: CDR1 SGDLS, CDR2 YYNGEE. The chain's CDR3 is CASSVGGLAADTQYF. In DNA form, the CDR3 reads TGTGCCAGCAGCGTAGGGGGACTAGCCGCAGATACGCAGTATTTT.

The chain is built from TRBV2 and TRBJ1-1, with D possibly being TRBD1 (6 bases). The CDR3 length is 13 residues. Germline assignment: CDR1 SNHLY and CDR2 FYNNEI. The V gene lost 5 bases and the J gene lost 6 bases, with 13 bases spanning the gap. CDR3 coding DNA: TGTGCCAGCAGTATACAGGGAAGCGCTGAAGCTTTCTTT. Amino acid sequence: CASSIQGSAEAFF.

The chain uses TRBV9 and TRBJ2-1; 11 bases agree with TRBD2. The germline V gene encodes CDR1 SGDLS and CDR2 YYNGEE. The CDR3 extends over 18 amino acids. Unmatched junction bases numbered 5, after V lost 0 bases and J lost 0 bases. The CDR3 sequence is CASSVGGLAASSYNEQFF. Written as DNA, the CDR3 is TGTGCCAGCAGCGTAGGGGGACTAGCGGCTAGCTCCTACAATGAGCAGTTCTTC.

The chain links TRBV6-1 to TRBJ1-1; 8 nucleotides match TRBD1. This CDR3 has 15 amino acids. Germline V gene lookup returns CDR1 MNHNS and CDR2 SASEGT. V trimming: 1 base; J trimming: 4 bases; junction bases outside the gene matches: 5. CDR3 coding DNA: TGTGCCAGCAGTGAAGGGACAGGGCGAAGCACTGAAGCTTTCTTT. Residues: CASSEGTGRSTEAFF.

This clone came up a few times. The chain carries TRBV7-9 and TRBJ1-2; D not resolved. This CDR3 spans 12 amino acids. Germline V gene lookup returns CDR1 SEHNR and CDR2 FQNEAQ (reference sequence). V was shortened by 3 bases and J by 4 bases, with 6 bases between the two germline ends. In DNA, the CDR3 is TGTGCCAGCAGCTTCGGAGGCTATGGCTACACCTTC. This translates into CASSFGGYGYTF.

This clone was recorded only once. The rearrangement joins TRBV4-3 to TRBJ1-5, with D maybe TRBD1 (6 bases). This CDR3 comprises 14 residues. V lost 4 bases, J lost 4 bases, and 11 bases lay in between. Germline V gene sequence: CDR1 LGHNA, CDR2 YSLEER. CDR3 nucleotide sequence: TGCGCCAGCAGCCTGGTAAGGGGGAATCAGCCCCAGCATTTT. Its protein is CASSLVRGNQPQHF.

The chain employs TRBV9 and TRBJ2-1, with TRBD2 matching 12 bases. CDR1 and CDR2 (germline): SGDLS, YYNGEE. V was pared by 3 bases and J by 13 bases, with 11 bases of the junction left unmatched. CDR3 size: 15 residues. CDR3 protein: CASSDLLTSGGPQFF. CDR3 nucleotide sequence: TGTGCCAGCAGCGACCTCCTGACTAGCGGGGGACCTCAGTTCTTC.

The CDR3: CSVRDRINSPLHF. The CDR3 DNA follows: TGCAGCGTCCGGGACAGGATAAATTCACCCCTCCACTTT. This chain links TRBV29-1 with TRBJ1-6, with 8 bases identical to TRBD1. The V gene's germline CDR1 is SQVTM and CDR2 ANQGSEA. This CDR3 is built from 13 residues. Trimming at V came to 6 bases and at J to 7 bases, leaving 5 bases not matched to a gene.

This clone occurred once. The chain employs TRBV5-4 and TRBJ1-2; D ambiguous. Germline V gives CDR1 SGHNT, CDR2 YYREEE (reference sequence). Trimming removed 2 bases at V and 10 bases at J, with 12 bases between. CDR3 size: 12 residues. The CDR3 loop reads CASSFGSEPYTF. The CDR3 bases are TGTGCCAGCAGCTTTGGTTCGGAGCCCTACACCTTC.

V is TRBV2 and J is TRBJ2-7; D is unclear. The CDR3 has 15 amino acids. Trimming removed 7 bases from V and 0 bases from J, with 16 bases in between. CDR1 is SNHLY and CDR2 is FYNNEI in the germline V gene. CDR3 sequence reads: CASKPPMPSSYEQYF. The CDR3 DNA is TGTGCCAGCAAGCCCCCTATGCCGAGCTCCTACGAGCAGTACTTC.

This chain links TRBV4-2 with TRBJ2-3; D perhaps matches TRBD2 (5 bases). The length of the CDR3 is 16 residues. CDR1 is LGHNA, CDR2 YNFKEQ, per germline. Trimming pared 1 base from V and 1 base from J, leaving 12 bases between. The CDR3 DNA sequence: TGTGCCAGCAGCCAAGGTGGAAGCGGCCGCACAGATACGCAGTATTTT. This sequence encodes CASSQGGSGRTDTQYF.

The CDR3 spells CASSAPGQGGGETQYF. The CDR3 region has the DNA TGTGCCAGCAGTGCTCCGGGACAGGGAGGTGGAGAGACCCAGTACTTC. The V and J genes are TRBV6-4 and TRBJ2-5; 9 bases map to TRBD1. From germline, CDR1 is MRHNA and CDR2 SNTAGT. This CDR3 comprises 16 residues. The junction had 10 bases not matched to a gene; V was cut back by 4 bases and J by 4 bases.